The rows below give T cell receptor beta chains drawn from one sample of a study of blood T cell repertoires in COVID-19. Measured with immunoSEQ multiplex PCR; TCRdb has only the in-frame clones, and not every one. The sample has about 160,000 clones, around 92% seen once. The sample taken for sequencing was peripheral blood. The receptors stem from a man between 60 and 75 years old with acute or convalescent COVID-19. The CDR3 runs from the conserved cysteine through the conserved F or W. Fields, in order: D gene, V gene, CDR3 length, J gene, clone size, CDR3 protein, CDR3 DNA. A D gene is named only where the DNA matches it firmly. Clone size is stated in some rows and not others, as once, few, many or a class when expanded.

d_gene: TRBD1; v_gene: TRBV19; len: 17; j_gene: TRBJ2-2; abundance: .; CDR3aa: CASSKSPGQGNTGELFF; CDR3nt: TGTGCCAGTAGTAAATCCCCGGGACAGGGGAACACCGGGGAGCTGTTTTTT
d_gene: TRBD1; v_gene: TRBV7-9; len: 15; j_gene: TRBJ2-7; abundance: .; CDR3aa: CASSSGRDRVHEQYF; CDR3nt: TGTGCCAGCAGCTCGGGACGAGACAGGGTCCACGAGCAGTACTTC
d_gene: .; v_gene: TRBV6-6; len: 12; j_gene: TRBJ1-5; abundance: .; CDR3aa: CASSAGPQPQHF; CDR3nt: TGTGCCAGCAGTGCAGGGCCCCAGCCCCAGCATTTT
d_gene: .; v_gene: TRBV12-5; len: 16; j_gene: TRBJ1-1; abundance: .; CDR3aa: CASAIGGETGNTEAFF; CDR3nt: TGTGCTAGTGCAATTGGGGGGGAGACGGGCAACACTGAAGCTTTCTTT
d_gene: .; v_gene: TRBV13; len: 14; j_gene: TRBJ1-2; abundance: .; CDR3aa: CASSWEGANYGYTF; CDR3nt: TGTGCCAGCAGCTGGGAGGGAGCTAACTATGGCTACACCTTC
d_gene: TRBD1; v_gene: TRBV6-5; len: 16; j_gene: TRBJ1-3; abundance: .; CDR3aa: CASSLTRQGSGNTIYF; CDR3nt: TGTGCCAGCAGTTTAACCAGACAGGGCTCTGGAAACACCATATATTTT
d_gene: TRBD1; v_gene: TRBV6-5; len: 14; j_gene: TRBJ1-2; abundance: .; CDR3aa: CASKHRGKNYGYTF; CDR3nt: TGTGCCAGCAAACACAGGGGCAAAAACTATGGCTACACCTTC
d_gene: TRBD1; v_gene: TRBV5-1; len: 16; j_gene: TRBJ1-1; abundance: .; CDR3aa: CASSLDSGGVHTEAFF; CDR3nt: TGCGCCAGCAGCTTGGATTCAGGGGGCGTACACACTGAAGCTTTCTTT
d_gene: .; v_gene: TRBV5-1; len: 16; j_gene: TRBJ1-4; abundance: once; CDR3aa: CASSPGTVKANEKLFF; CDR3nt: TGCGCCAGCAGCCCGGGAACTGTGAAAGCTAATGAAAAACTGTTTTTT
d_gene: TRBD1; v_gene: TRBV6-4; len: 10; j_gene: TRBJ1-1; abundance: .; CDR3aa: CARTDREAFF; CDR3nt: TGTGCCAGGACGGACAGGGAAGCTTTCTTT
d_gene: .; v_gene: TRBV5-1; len: 14; j_gene: TRBJ2-3; abundance: .; CDR3aa: CASSPHIPGDTQYF; CDR3nt: TGCGCCAGCAGCCCTCATATTCCGGGAGATACGCAGTATTTT
d_gene: TRBD1; v_gene: TRBV5-1; len: 14; j_gene: TRBJ1-5; abundance: .; CDR3aa: CASSAGQENQPQHF; CDR3nt: TGCGCCAGCAGCGCGGGACAGGAGAATCAGCCCCAGCATTTT
d_gene: TRBD1; v_gene: TRBV4-3; len: 16; j_gene: TRBJ1-6; abundance: .; CDR3aa: CASSQETGGFNSPLHF; CDR3nt: TGCGCCAGCAGCCAAGAAACAGGGGGCTTTAATTCACCCCTCCACTTT
d_gene: TRBD2; v_gene: TRBV7-2; len: 15; j_gene: TRBJ2-2; abundance: .; CDR3aa: CASPEWTSVSGELFF; CDR3nt: TGTGCCAGCCCCGAGTGGACTAGCGTGTCCGGGGAGCTGTTTTTT
d_gene: .; v_gene: TRBV9; len: 16; j_gene: TRBJ2-3; abundance: .; CDR3aa: CASNNLGTGRTDTQYF; CDR3nt: TGTGCCAGCAACAACCTAGGCACAGGGCGCACAGATACGCAGTATTTT
d_gene: TRBD1; v_gene: TRBV11-2; len: 15; j_gene: TRBJ1-1; abundance: .; CDR3aa: CASSRRGLGNTEAFF; CDR3nt: TGTGCCAGCAGCAGGAGGGGGCTCGGTAACACTGAAGCTTTCTTT
d_gene: .; v_gene: TRBV7-7; len: 14; j_gene: TRBJ2-2; abundance: many; CDR3aa: CASSLGLATGELFF; CDR3nt: TGTGCTAGCAGCTTGGGACTTGCAACCGGGGAGCTGTTTTTT
d_gene: .; v_gene: TRBV6-5; len: 15; j_gene: TRBJ2-3; abundance: .; CDR3aa: CASSRTTTSTDTQYF; CDR3nt: TGTGCCAGCAGTCGGACAACTACGAGCACAGATACGCAGTATTTT
d_gene: .; v_gene: TRBV11-2; len: 15; j_gene: TRBJ2-3; abundance: .; CDR3aa: CASSHLLAPTDTQYF; CDR3nt: TGTGCCAGCAGCCACCTACTAGCCCCCACAGATACGCAGTATTTT
d_gene: TRBD2; v_gene: TRBV5-1; len: 16; j_gene: TRBJ2-1; abundance: .; CDR3aa: CASSLGLAGVGNEQFF; CDR3nt: TGCGCCAGCAGCTTGGGACTAGCGGGGGTTGGTAATGAGCAGTTCTTC
d_gene: TRBD1; v_gene: TRBV5-4; len: 16; j_gene: TRBJ1-3; abundance: once; CDR3aa: CASSKPGQGLGNTIYF; CDR3nt: TGTGCCAGCAGCAAACCAGGACAGGGTCTGGGAAACACCATATATTTT
d_gene: TRBD1; v_gene: TRBV30; len: 16; j_gene: TRBJ1-5; abundance: .; CDR3aa: CAWSATGAWGNQPQHF; CDR3nt: TGTGCCTGGAGTGCGACAGGGGCGTGGGGCAATCAGCCCCAGCATTTT
d_gene: TRBD1; v_gene: TRBV6-5; len: 15; j_gene: TRBJ2-7; abundance: .; CDR3aa: CASSYSGQGTYEQYF; CDR3nt: TGTGCCAGCAGTTACTCCGGACAGGGGACCTACGAGCAGTACTTC
d_gene: TRBD1; v_gene: TRBV10-3; len: 15; j_gene: TRBJ1-6; abundance: .; CDR3aa: CATSRVGTENSPLHF; CDR3nt: TGTGCCACCAGTCGTGTGGGGACAGAGAATTCACCCCTCCACTTT
d_gene: .; v_gene: TRBV7-2; len: 14; j_gene: TRBJ1-2; abundance: .; CDR3aa: CASSPYAGDYGYTF; CDR3nt: TGTGCCAGCAGCCCTTACGCGGGGGACTATGGCTACACCTTC
d_gene: .; v_gene: TRBV27; len: 16; j_gene: TRBJ1-6; abundance: .; CDR3aa: CASSLSSGRYNSPLHF; CDR3nt: TGTGCCAGCAGTTTATCGAGCGGACGGTATAATTCACCCCTCCACTTT
d_gene: TRBD1; v_gene: TRBV25-1; len: 13; j_gene: TRBJ1-1; abundance: .; CDR3aa: CASTVRGHTEAFF; CDR3nt: TGTGCCAGCACAGTAAGGGGGCACACTGAAGCTTTCTTT
d_gene: .; v_gene: TRBV20-1; len: 11; j_gene: TRBJ1-1; abundance: .; CDR3aa: CSAYRVTEAFF; CDR3nt: TGCAGTGCGTACAGGGTCACTGAAGCTTTCTTT
d_gene: TRBD1; v_gene: TRBV9; len: 17; j_gene: TRBJ2-3; abundance: .; CDR3aa: CASSRSVPGGVTDTQYF; CDR3nt: TGTGCCAGCAGCAGATCTGTTCCAGGGGGCGTAACAGATACGCAGTATTTT
d_gene: .; v_gene: TRBV15; len: 13; j_gene: TRBJ2-7; abundance: .; CDR3aa: CATSRDPSYEQYF; CDR3nt: TGTGCCACCAGCAGAGATCCGAGCTACGAGCAGTACTTC
d_gene: .; v_gene: TRBV5-1; len: 16; j_gene: TRBJ2-3; abundance: .; CDR3aa: CASSLAAGASTDTQYF; CDR3nt: TGCGCCAGCAGCTTGGCGGCGGGGGCCAGCACAGATACGCAGTATTTT
d_gene: TRBD1; v_gene: TRBV6-2/TRBV6-3; len: 16; j_gene: TRBJ2-7; abundance: .; CDR3aa: CASSRRLDRPSYEQYF; CDR3nt: TGTGCCAGCAGTCGCCGTTTGGACAGGCCTTCCTACGAGCAGTACTTC
d_gene: .; v_gene: TRBV20-1; len: 11; j_gene: TRBJ2-7; abundance: once; CDR3aa: CSATLAYEQYF; CDR3nt: TGCAGTGCTACCTTAGCCTACGAGCAGTACTTC
d_gene: .; v_gene: TRBV30; len: 13; j_gene: TRBJ1-5; abundance: few; CDR3aa: CAWSNRVGQPQHF; CDR3nt: TGTGCCTGGAGTAACAGGGTAGGCCAGCCCCAGCATTTT
d_gene: .; v_gene: TRBV5-1; len: 14; j_gene: TRBJ1-6; abundance: few; CDR3aa: CASSLGQNNSPLHF; CDR3nt: TGCGCCAGCAGCTTGGGACAGAATAATTCACCCCTCCACTTT
d_gene: .; v_gene: TRBV5-1; len: 15; j_gene: TRBJ1-5; abundance: .; CDR3aa: CASSLRGDSNQPQHF; CDR3nt: TGCGCCAGCAGCTTGCGGGGAGATAGCAATCAGCCCCAGCATTTT
d_gene: TRBD2; v_gene: TRBV10-3; len: 18; j_gene: TRBJ2-3; abundance: .; CDR3aa: CAISGGSTSGDPTDTQYF; CDR3nt: TGTGCCATCAGTGGGGGCTCGACTAGCGGGGACCCCACAGATACGCAGTATTTT